This T cell receptor (beta chain) came from a study of CD8 T cells in ankylosing spondylitis. Study-level points and caveats: Ankylosing spondylitis blood seemed to carry a telltale TCR beta motif made of several highly homologous variants.

As the method for making TCR beta libraries, quantitative 5'-RACE with molecular barcodes was used. TCRdb processed the 5' RACE reads anew with MiXCR; each CDR3 protein has one entry. The table records fewer than 200,000 distinct CDR3 sequences, about a sixth of them present only once. With 1 base clipped from V and 15 bases from J, the junction kept 6 bases outside the gene matches. The CDR3 extends over 12 amino acids. About this clonotype: The antigen is undetermined.

This sequence was found in a male donor with ankylosing spondylitis or in good health (not recorded which). The sequencing sample was made of blood, either unsorted or a sorted T cell fraction (not recorded which). The chain employs TRBV12-3 or TRBV12-4 and TRBJ2-1; TRBD2 aligns across 7 bases. The CDR3 loop reads CASSLEGGSRFF. Here the CDR3 DNA reads TGTGCCAGCAGTTTAGAAGGCGGGAGCAGGTTCTTC.